This TCR beta chain was recovered during a study of regulatory T cells in long-lasting Graves disease. Libraries of TCR beta came from iRepertoire HTBI primers plus Arm-PCR of CDR3 regions. TCRdb recomputed calls from the multiplex PCR reads with MiXCR, one row per CDR3 protein. The sample holds some 300,000 distinct CDR3 sequences, around a fifth seen once. Study-level findings and limits: TRBV28, TRBJ1-2 and TRBJ2-5 were favored in persistent disease. Sharing of public clonotypes was greater in persistent patients (approximately 2,700) than in new patients (fewer than 1,000).

Remarks on this clonotype: Its antigen remains unidentified.

Germline loops: CDR1 MNHEY, CDR2 SMNVEV (reference sequence). V was cut by 8 bases and J by 3 bases, with 19 bases left in between. The CDR3 runs 15 residues. Sample time point: persistent/refractory GD, antithyroid drugs over 5 years with positive TRAb. The TCR library was made from RNA extracted from PBMCs. American Thyroid Association guidelines defined how Graves' disease was diagnosed. This specimen consisted of peripheral blood mononuclear cells (PBMCs), obtained when the disease was refractory, from a patient treated with antithyroid drugs. This clonotype was obtained from a female donor with Graves disease. The rearrangement links TRBV27 to TRBJ1-1; TRBD1 might be the D (5 bases). The CDR3 coding sequence is TGTGCCAGCCAAGCCTACAGGTCCACATACACTGAAGCTTTCTTT. This sequence encodes CASQAYRSTYTEAFF.